These T cell receptor beta chains were read from a single sample in a study of blood T cells in healthy people across ages. TCRdb re-called the 5' RACE reads with MiXCR, one entry per CDR3 protein. The sample shows hundreds of thousands of distinct CDR3 sequences, 45% to 70% of them seen only once. Source material: blood. The source of these receptors is a man between 35 and 55 years old in good health. CDR3s include the opening cysteine and the closing phenylalanine or tryptophan. A D gene is named only where the DNA matches it firmly. Clone sizes are given selectively: once, few, many, or a class where the clone is expanded.

clone size: -
D gene: -
V gene: TRBV7-2
J gene: TRBJ2-3
CDR3 length: 16
CDR3 DNA: TGTGCCAGCAGCCCTCGGACTATCGCAGGCACAGATACGCAGTATTTT
CDR3 protein: CASSPRTIAGTDTQYF

clone size: once
D gene: -
V gene: TRBV7-2
J gene: TRBJ1-1
CDR3 length: 15
CDR3 DNA: TGTGCCAGCAGTCCCTCGAACAGGGAAGGTTCTGAAGCTTTCTTT
CDR3 protein: CASSPSNREGSEAFF

clone size: -
D gene: TRBD1
V gene: TRBV25-1
J gene: TRBJ1-2
CDR3 length: 14
CDR3 DNA: TGTGCCAGCAGTGACCTTGGGCAGGGGGTAGGCTACACCTTC
CDR3 protein: CASSDLGQGVGYTF

clone size: once
D gene: TRBD1
V gene: TRBV27
J gene: TRBJ2-3
CDR3 length: 17
CDR3 DNA: TGTGCCAGCAGCCAAACTTCGGGACAGGGGACCGCAGATACGCAGTATTTT
CDR3 protein: CASSQTSGQGTADTQYF

clone size: -
D gene: -
V gene: TRBV24-1
J gene: TRBJ2-1
CDR3 length: 14
CDR3 DNA: TGTGCCACCAGTCACCCGGGTGCCTACAATGAGCAGTTCTTC
CDR3 protein: CATSHPGAYNEQFF

clone size: few
D gene: -
V gene: TRBV29-1
J gene: TRBJ2-5
CDR3 length: 13
CDR3 DNA: TGCAGCGTTGACCTGACTCAGGGCGAGACCCAGTACTTC
CDR3 protein: CSVDLTQGETQYF

clone size: few
D gene: -
V gene: TRBV4-3
J gene: TRBJ2-1
CDR3 length: 14
CDR3 DNA: TGCGCCAGCAGCCCTGGAAGTCAGGGGAATGAGCAGTTCTTC
CDR3 protein: CASSPGSQGNEQFF

clone size: -
D gene: TRBD2
V gene: TRBV15
J gene: TRBJ2-7
CDR3 length: 14
CDR3 DNA: TGTGCCACCAGCCTACTAGCGGGACTCCATGAGCAGTACTTC
CDR3 protein: CATSLLAGLHEQYF

clone size: -
D gene: -
V gene: TRBV20-1
J gene: TRBJ2-3
CDR3 length: 15
CDR3 DNA: TGCAGTGCTGACCTGATAGGACTCGGCACAGATACGCAGTATTTT
CDR3 protein: CSADLIGLGTDTQYF

clone size: -
D gene: TRBD1
V gene: TRBV12-3/TRBV12-4
J gene: TRBJ1-6
CDR3 length: 15
CDR3 DNA: TGTGCCAGCAGTTTAAAGACAGGGGGCAGTTCACCCCTCCACTTT
CDR3 protein: CASSLKTGGSSPLHF

clone size: few
D gene: -
V gene: TRBV7-6
J gene: TRBJ2-1
CDR3 length: 15
CDR3 DNA: TGTGCCAGCAGCTTAGCTCGTGCTAGCTTCTATGAGCAGTTCTTC
CDR3 protein: CASSLARASFYEQFF

clone size: few
D gene: -
V gene: TRBV28
J gene: TRBJ1-2
CDR3 length: 16
CDR3 DNA: TGTGCCAGCAGTCAAGGCAGGCCAGGAGAAGACTATGGCTACACCTTC
CDR3 protein: CASSQGRPGEDYGYTF

clone size: -
D gene: -
V gene: TRBV7-9
J gene: TRBJ2-7
CDR3 length: 17
CDR3 DNA: TGTGCCAGCAGCTTGGATCCTGGGTACCAGGACTCCTACGAGCAGTACTTC
CDR3 protein: CASSLDPGYQDSYEQYF

clone size: many
D gene: -
V gene: TRBV12-3/TRBV12-4
J gene: TRBJ2-7
CDR3 length: 14
CDR3 DNA: TGTGCCAGCAGTTTAGGACAGACCTCCTACGAGCAGTACTTC
CDR3 protein: CASSLGQTSYEQYF

clone size: -
D gene: -
V gene: TRBV7-2
J gene: TRBJ2-6
CDR3 length: 16
CDR3 DNA: TGTGCCAGCAGCTTAGTAGAGAGTCCTGGGACCAACGTCCTGACTTTC
CDR3 protein: CASSLVESPGTNVLTF

clone size: few
D gene: -
V gene: TRBV12-3/TRBV12-4
J gene: TRBJ2-3
CDR3 length: 12
CDR3 DNA: TGTGCCAGCAGTCAAGATAACGATACGCAGTATTTT
CDR3 protein: CASSQDNDTQYF

clone size: many
D gene: TRBD2
V gene: TRBV7-9
J gene: TRBJ2-5
CDR3 length: 14
CDR3 DNA: TGTGCCAGCTCCCGGGGGGAAGTATTGGGGACCCAGTACTTC
CDR3 protein: CASSRGEVLGTQYF

clone size: -
D gene: -
V gene: TRBV3-1
J gene: TRBJ2-1
CDR3 length: 16
CDR3 DNA: TGTGCCAGCAGCCAAGGGGGCGGGGCAAATCCGAGGGAGCAGTTCTTC
CDR3 protein: CASSQGGGANPREQFF

clone size: -
D gene: TRBD2
V gene: TRBV5-1
J gene: TRBJ2-1
CDR3 length: 13
CDR3 DNA: TGCGCCAGCAGCTACAGCGGGAGTGATGAGCAGTTCTTC
CDR3 protein: CASSYSGSDEQFF

clone size: -
D gene: -
V gene: TRBV13
J gene: TRBJ2-1
CDR3 length: 14
CDR3 DNA: TGTGCCAGCAGCTTAATTTTATCCTCCAATGAGCAGTTCTTC
CDR3 protein: CASSLILSSNEQFF

clone size: few
D gene: -
V gene: TRBV7-9
J gene: TRBJ2-3
CDR3 length: 13
CDR3 DNA: TGTGCCAGCAGCCCCAAACAAGCAGATACGCAGTATTTT
CDR3 protein: CASSPKQADTQYF

clone size: -
D gene: -
V gene: TRBV5-1
J gene: TRBJ1-4
CDR3 length: 15
CDR3 DNA: TGCGCCAGCAGCTTGGCCGGGGGGGCAAATGAAAAACTGTTTTTT
CDR3 protein: CASSLAGGANEKLFF

clone size: -
D gene: -
V gene: TRBV6-5
J gene: TRBJ2-4
CDR3 length: 19
CDR3 DNA: TGTGCCAGCAGTTACTCTGGATCGGGGAGCACGTTAGCCAAAAACATTCAGTACTTC
CDR3 protein: CASSYSGSGSTLAKNIQYF

clone size: -
D gene: TRBD1
V gene: TRBV27
J gene: TRBJ2-3
CDR3 length: 18
CDR3 DNA: TGTGCCAGCAGTTTCCTTTCAAATGGACAGGGGGCCACAGATACGCAGTATTTT
CDR3 protein: CASSFLSNGQGATDTQYF

clone size: -
D gene: TRBD1
V gene: TRBV10-3
J gene: TRBJ2-1
CDR3 length: 12
CDR3 DNA: TGTGCCATCAGGGAAGACAGGGTTGATGAGTTCTTC
CDR3 protein: CAIREDRVDEFF

clone size: -
D gene: TRBD1
V gene: TRBV20-1
J gene: TRBJ1-1
CDR3 length: 16
CDR3 DNA: TGCAGTGCTAGACCCTCGACAGGGGCCCCCTTTACTGAAGCTTTCTTT
CDR3 protein: CSARPSTGAPFTEAFF

clone size: few
D gene: TRBD2
V gene: TRBV11-2
J gene: TRBJ2-7
CDR3 length: 16
CDR3 DNA: TGTGCCAGCAGCTCCCCGGCGGGGGGTTTGGCCTACGAGCAGTACTTC
CDR3 protein: CASSSPAGGLAYEQYF

clone size: few
D gene: TRBD2
V gene: TRBV4-3
J gene: TRBJ2-3
CDR3 length: 17
CDR3 DNA: TGCGCCAGCAGCCAAGTATTGACTAGCGGTGACACAGATACGCAGTATTTT
CDR3 protein: CASSQVLTSGDTDTQYF

clone size: -
D gene: TRBD1
V gene: TRBV11-3
J gene: TRBJ1-2
CDR3 length: 15
CDR3 DNA: TGTGCCAGCAGCTTAGGTCGACAGGGGCTAAGCGGCTACACCTTC
CDR3 protein: CASSLGRQGLSGYTF

clone size: -
D gene: -
V gene: TRBV21-1
J gene: TRBJ2-1
CDR3 length: 15
CDR3 DNA: TGTGCCAGCAGCAAATCGGGACAGGTTTACAATGAGCAGTTCTTC
CDR3 protein: CASSKSGQVYNEQFF

clone size: -
D gene: TRBD2
V gene: TRBV7-2
J gene: TRBJ2-1
CDR3 length: 18
CDR3 DNA: TGTGCCAGCAGCTTAGTACTAGCGGGAGGGAAGGTACGCAATGAGCAGTTCTTC
CDR3 protein: CASSLVLAGGKVRNEQFF

clone size: -
D gene: TRBD2
V gene: TRBV29-1
J gene: TRBJ2-5
CDR3 length: 13
CDR3 DNA: TGCAGCGTTGGGGGGGGACTAGCGGGAGTTGGGTACTTC
CDR3 protein: CSVGGGLAGVGYF

clone size: -
D gene: -
V gene: TRBV2
J gene: TRBJ1-1
CDR3 length: 14
CDR3 DNA: TGTGCCAGCAGTGAACAGGTATTAAACACTGAAGCTTTCTTT
CDR3 protein: CASSEQVLNTEAFF

clone size: -
D gene: TRBD1
V gene: TRBV20-1
J gene: TRBJ2-7
CDR3 length: 13
CDR3 DNA: TGCAGTGCTAGTAGGACAGGGGTGGTCGAGCAGTACTTC
CDR3 protein: CSASRTGVVEQYF

clone size: many
D gene: TRBD2
V gene: TRBV6-4
J gene: TRBJ2-3
CDR3 length: 15
CDR3 DNA: TGTGCCAGCAGTGAGGCGGGAGGGACCACAAATACGCAGTATTTT
CDR3 protein: CASSEAGGTTNTQYF

clone size: few
D gene: -
V gene: TRBV5-6
J gene: TRBJ2-2
CDR3 length: 12
CDR3 DNA: TGTGCCAGCAGCTTTTGGGTCGGGGAGCTGTTTTTT
CDR3 protein: CASSFWVGELFF

clone size: -
D gene: -
V gene: TRBV15
J gene: TRBJ2-5
CDR3 length: 15
CDR3 DNA: TGTGCCACCAGCAGACCGGAAGGGAGACAAGAGACCCAGTACTTC
CDR3 protein: CATSRPEGRQETQYF

clone size: -
D gene: -
V gene: TRBV12-3/TRBV12-4
J gene: TRBJ2-6
CDR3 length: 15
CDR3 DNA: TGTGCCAGCAGTTATACAGGGCGACGGGCCAACGTCCTGACTTTC
CDR3 protein: CASSYTGRRANVLTF

clone size: -
D gene: -
V gene: TRBV2
J gene: TRBJ1-6
CDR3 length: 14
CDR3 DNA: TGTGCCAGCAGTGACTCTCCAGGCTTTTCACCCCTCCACTTT
CDR3 protein: CASSDSPGFSPLHF

clone size: few
D gene: -
V gene: TRBV7-3
J gene: TRBJ1-2
CDR3 length: 15
CDR3 DNA: TGTGCCAGCAGCTTAACCCCCAGGGCACTCTATGGCTACACCTTC
CDR3 protein: CASSLTPRALYGYTF

clone size: -
D gene: TRBD1
V gene: TRBV29-1
J gene: TRBJ1-1
CDR3 length: 14
CDR3 DNA: TGCAGCGTTGGGACGGGACAGGGGGGCACTGAAGCTTTCTTT
CDR3 protein: CSVGTGQGGTEAFF

clone size: -
D gene: -
V gene: TRBV2
J gene: TRBJ2-5
CDR3 length: 15
CDR3 DNA: TGTGCCAGCAGTGCCGAGGGGCGCATCCAAGAGACCCAGTACTTC
CDR3 protein: CASSAEGRIQETQYF